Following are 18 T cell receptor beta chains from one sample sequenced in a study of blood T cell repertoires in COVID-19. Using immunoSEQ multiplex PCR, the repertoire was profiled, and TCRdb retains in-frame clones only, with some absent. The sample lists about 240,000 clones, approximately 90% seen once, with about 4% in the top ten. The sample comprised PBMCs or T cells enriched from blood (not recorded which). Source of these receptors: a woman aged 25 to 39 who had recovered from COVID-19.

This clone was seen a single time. The CDR3 region is CASSSGGWAGGNQPQHF. For the CDR3, the DNA is TGTGCCAGCAGTTCAGGGGGTTGGGCAGGGGGCAATCAGCCCCAGCATTTT. V gene TRBV28 combines with J gene TRBJ1-5; 7 bases map to TRBD1. The V segment lost 4 bases and the J segment 2 bases; nucleotides outside the gene matches: 11. The CDR3 loop spans 17 amino acids. Germline-derived CDR1 and CDR2 are MDHEN and SYDVKM. Complete variable domain (other parts from reference TRBV28 and TRBJ1-5): DVKVTQSSRYLVKRTGEKVFLECVQDMDHENMFWYRQDPGLGLRLIYFSYDVKMKEKGDIPEGYSVSREKKERFSLILESASTNQTSMYLCASSSGGWAGGNQPQHFGDGTRLSIL.

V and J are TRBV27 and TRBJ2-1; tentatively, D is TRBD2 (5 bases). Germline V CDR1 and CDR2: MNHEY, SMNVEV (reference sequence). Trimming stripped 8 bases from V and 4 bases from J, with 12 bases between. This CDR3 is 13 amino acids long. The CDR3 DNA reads TGTGCCAGCTCAGGAGGTGCTTACAATGAGCAGTTCTTC. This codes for CASSGGAYNEQFF.

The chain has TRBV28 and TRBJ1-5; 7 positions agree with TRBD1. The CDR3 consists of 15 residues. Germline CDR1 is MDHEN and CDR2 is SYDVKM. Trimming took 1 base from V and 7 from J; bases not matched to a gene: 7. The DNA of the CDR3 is TGTGCCAGCAGTTTATTGGCAGGGGGGCAGCAGCCCCAGCATTTT. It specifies CASSLLAGGQQPQHF.

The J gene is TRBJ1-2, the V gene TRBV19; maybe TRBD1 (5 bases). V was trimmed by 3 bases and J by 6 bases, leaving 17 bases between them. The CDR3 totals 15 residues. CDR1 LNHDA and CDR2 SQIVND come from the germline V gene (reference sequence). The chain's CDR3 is CASSIRDSSTHGYTF. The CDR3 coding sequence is TGTGCCAGTAGTATCCGGGACTCCTCAACCCATGGCTACACCTTC.

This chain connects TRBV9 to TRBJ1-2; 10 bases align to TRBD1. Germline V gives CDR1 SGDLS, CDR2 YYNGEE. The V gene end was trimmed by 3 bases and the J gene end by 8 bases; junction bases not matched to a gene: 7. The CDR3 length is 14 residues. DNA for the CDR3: TGTGCCAGCAGCGCAAGATCGACAGGGGGCGGCTACACCTTC. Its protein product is CASSARSTGGGYTF.

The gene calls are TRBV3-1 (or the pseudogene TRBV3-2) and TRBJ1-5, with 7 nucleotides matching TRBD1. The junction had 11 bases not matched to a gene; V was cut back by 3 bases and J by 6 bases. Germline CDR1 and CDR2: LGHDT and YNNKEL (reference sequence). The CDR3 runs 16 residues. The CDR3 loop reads CASSQQTGFGGQPQHF. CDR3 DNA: TGTGCCAGCAGCCAGCAGACAGGGTTTGGGGGTCAGCCCCAGCATTTT.

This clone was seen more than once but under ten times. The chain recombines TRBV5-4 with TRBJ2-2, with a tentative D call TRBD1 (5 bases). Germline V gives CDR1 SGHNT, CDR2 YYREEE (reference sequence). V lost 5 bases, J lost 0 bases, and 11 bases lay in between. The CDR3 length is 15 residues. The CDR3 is CASRWTPSNTGELFF. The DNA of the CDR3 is TGTGCCAGCAGATGGACACCCTCGAACACCGGGGAGCTGTTTTTT.

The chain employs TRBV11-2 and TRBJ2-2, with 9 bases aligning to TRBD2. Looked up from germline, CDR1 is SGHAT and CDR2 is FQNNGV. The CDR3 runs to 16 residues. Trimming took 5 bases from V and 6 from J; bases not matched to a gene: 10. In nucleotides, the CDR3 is TGTGCCAGCAGCACAATCCGCGGGGGGGCTGCCGGGGAGCTGTTTTTT. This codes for CASSTIRGGAAGELFF.

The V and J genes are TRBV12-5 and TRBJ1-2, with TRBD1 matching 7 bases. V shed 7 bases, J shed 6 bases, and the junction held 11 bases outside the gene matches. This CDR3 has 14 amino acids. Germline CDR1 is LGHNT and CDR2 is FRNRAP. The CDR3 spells CASADAWQGDGYTF. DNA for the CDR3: TGTGCTAGTGCCGACGCTTGGCAGGGGGATGGCTACACCTTC.

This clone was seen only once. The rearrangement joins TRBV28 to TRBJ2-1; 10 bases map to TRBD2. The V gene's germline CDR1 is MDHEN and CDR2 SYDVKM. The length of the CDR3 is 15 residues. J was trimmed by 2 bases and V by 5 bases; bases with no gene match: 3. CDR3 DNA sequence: TGTGCCAGCAGTCTGAGCGGGAGGGCCTACAATGAGCAGTTCTTC. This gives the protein CASSLSGRAYNEQFF.

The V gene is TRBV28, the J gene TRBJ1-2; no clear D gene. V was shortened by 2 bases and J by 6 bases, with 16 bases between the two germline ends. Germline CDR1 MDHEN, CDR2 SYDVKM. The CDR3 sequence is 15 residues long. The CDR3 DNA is TGTGCCAGCAGTTTAGCCGCGCCCCTCTATGATGGCTACACCTTC. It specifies CASSLAAPLYDGYTF.

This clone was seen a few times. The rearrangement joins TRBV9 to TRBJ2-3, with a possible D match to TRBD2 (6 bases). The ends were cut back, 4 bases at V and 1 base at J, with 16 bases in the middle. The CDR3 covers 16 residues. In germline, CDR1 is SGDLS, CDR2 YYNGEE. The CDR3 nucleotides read TGTGCCAGCAGCCCTCTGGGGGACTCGGGCACAGATACGCAGTATTTT. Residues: CASSPLGDSGTDTQYF.

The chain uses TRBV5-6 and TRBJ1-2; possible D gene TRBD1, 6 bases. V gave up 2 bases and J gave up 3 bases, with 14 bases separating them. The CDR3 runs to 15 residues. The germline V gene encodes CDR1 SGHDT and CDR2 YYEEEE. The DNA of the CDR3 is TGTGCCAGCAGCTTTCTACAGGGTGGTGACTATGGCTACACCTTC. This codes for CASSFLQGGDYGYTF. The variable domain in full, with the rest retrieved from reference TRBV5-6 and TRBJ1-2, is DAGVTQSPTHLIKTRGQQVTLRCSPKSGHDTVSWYQQALGQGPQFIFQYYEEEERQRGNFPDRFSGHQFPNYSSELNVNALLLGDSALYLCASSFLQGGDYGYTFGSGTRLTVV.

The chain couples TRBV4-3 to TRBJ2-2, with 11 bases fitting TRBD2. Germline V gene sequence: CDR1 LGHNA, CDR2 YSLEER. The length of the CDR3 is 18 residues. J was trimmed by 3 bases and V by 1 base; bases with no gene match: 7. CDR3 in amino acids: CASSQGPRLAGHTGELFF. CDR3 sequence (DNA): TGCGCCAGCAGCCAAGGCCCTCGACTAGCGGGACACACCGGGGAGCTGTTTTTT.

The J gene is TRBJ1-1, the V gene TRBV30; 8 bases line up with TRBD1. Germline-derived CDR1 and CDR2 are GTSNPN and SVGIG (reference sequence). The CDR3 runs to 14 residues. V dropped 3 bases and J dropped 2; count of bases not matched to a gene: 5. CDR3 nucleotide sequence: TGTGCCTGGAGGGGGACAGGAGTCAACACTGAAGCTTTCTTT. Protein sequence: CAWRGTGVNTEAFF. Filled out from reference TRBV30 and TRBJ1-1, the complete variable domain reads SQTIHQWPATLVQPVGSPLSLECTVEGTSNPNLYWYRQAAGRGLQLLFYSVGIGQISSEVPQNLSASRPQDRQFILSSKKLLLSDSGFYLCAWRGTGVNTEAFFGQGTRLTVV.

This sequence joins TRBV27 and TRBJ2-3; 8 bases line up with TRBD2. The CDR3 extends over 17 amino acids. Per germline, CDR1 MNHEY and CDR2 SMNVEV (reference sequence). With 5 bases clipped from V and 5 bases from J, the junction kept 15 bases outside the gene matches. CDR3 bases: TGTGCCAGCAGTCCAATCTCCCCAGCGGGAGATCAAGATACGCAGTATTTT. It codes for CASSPISPAGDQDTQYF.

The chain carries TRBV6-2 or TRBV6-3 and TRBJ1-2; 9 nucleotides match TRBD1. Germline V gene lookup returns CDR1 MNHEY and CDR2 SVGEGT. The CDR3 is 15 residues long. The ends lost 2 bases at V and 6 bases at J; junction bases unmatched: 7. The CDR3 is CASSYTARTGDGYTF. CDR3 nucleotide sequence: TGTGCCAGCAGTTACACCGCGCGGACAGGGGATGGCTACACCTTC.

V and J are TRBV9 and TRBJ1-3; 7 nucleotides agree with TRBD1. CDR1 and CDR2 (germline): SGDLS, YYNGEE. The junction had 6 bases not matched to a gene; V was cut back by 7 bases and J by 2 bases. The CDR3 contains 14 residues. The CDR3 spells CASSDREAGNTIYF. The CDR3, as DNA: TGTGCCAGCTCAGACAGGGAAGCTGGAAACACCATATATTTT.